Listed below are T cell receptor beta chains from one sample, sequenced in a study of shared clonotypes between healthy human individuals. TCRdb's copy holds only in-frame clones and misses some; the assay was immunoSEQ multiplex PCR. The sample yields hundreds of thousands of clones, roughly 96% seen once. The sequenced material came from naive CD8+ T cells sorted from blood. The receptor set was obtained from a man under 40 in good health. CDR3s include the opening cysteine and the closing phenylalanine or tryptophan. D genes are given only for firm matches.

TRBV5-6 | TRBD2 | CASSPFVAGSDTQYF
TRBV7-2 | TRBD2 | CASSFLAGVSFPFF
TRBV6-1 | TRBD1 | CASSVRDRGYEQYF
TRBV14 | TRBD2 | CASSQFSGAYEQYF
TRBV5-4 | TRBD1 | CASSFGQGYSYEQYF
TRBV6-4 | - | CASSDGPYNEQFF
TRBV2 | - | CASSDGNLSYEQYF
TRBV6-5 | - | CASTGENEQFF
TRBV11-2 | - | CASSSYSEEDKAFF
TRBV29-1 | TRBD1 | CSVAQRDRVNYEQYF
TRBV2 | TRBD2 | CASLTGTSVSNEQFF
TRBV29-1 | - | CSVELEQRSSYEQYF
TRBV27 | - | CASSFGAGSSYEQYF
TRBV7-8 | - | CASSGDSYEQYF
TRBV10-3 | - | CAITGTAPPYEQYF
TRBV25-1 | TRBD1 | CASSDRGYNTEAFF
TRBV18 | TRBD1 | CASSLTGEGTEAFF
TRBV14 | - | CASSRRGGTGELFF
TRBV7-9 | - | CASSLETGLSYEQYF
TRBV29-1 | - | CSVPINTGELFF
TRBV4-1 | TRBD1 | CASSYQGQNTDTQYF
TRBV14 | TRBD2 | CASSQVGGYSYNEQFF
TRBV9 | - | CASSVAGESGYTF
TRBV18 | - | CASSPPRGGSQETQYF
TRBV11-2 | TRBD2 | CASIGLAGVGEQFF
TRBV5-1 | TRBD1 | CASRGGQGTDTQYF
TRBV5-4 | - | CASSPAGTDTQYF
TRBV6-5 | TRBD1 | CASSRQGANQPQHF
TRBV25-1 | - | CASSEYDLDTGELFF
TRBV10-2 | - | CASGDGGASGNTIYF